The 25 T cell receptor beta chains reported below all come from one sample, sequenced in a study of T cells after somatic rescue of genetic block. Clones were sequenced by immunoSEQ multiplex PCR, and TCRdb holds only the in-frame ones, with some missing. The sample holds fewer than 150,000 clones, about 90% seen once. Sequencing used peripheral blood mononuclear cells (PBMCs). The receptors stem from a woman aged 18-29 years.

The chain joins TRBV27 to TRBJ2-3; D is possibly TRBD2 (7 bases). The ends were cut back, 1 base at V and 3 bases at J, with 11 bases in the middle. The CDR3 totals 15 residues. Germline V gene lookup returns CDR1 MNHEY and CDR2 SMNVEV (reference sequence). CDR3 coding DNA: TGTGCCAGCAGTTTATGGGCGGGGGCGACAGATACGCAGTATTTT. Amino acid sequence: CASSLWAGATDTQYF.

The chain combines TRBV7-9 with TRBJ2-3; a weak D match, TRBD1 (7 bases). This CDR3 spans 16 amino acids. Germline CDR1 and CDR2: SEHNR and FQNEAQ (reference sequence). V lost 5 bases to trimming and J lost 2 bases, with 17 bases between them. The CDR3 DNA reads as TGTGCCAGCAGCCGCGGGAACAGGGGACCCACAGATACGCAGTATTTT. Amino acid sequence: CASSRGNRGPTDTQYF.

This sequence joins TRBV30 and TRBJ2-3, with D perhaps TRBD1 (6 bases). V gave up 5 bases and J gave up 4 bases, with 10 bases separating them. This CDR3 contains 12 residues. Germline V gene lookup returns CDR1 GTSNPN and CDR2 SVGIG (reference sequence). CDR3 in DNA: TGTGCCTGGGAGACAGGTCCAGATACGCAGTATTTT. Its translation: CAWETGPDTQYF.

The sample holds a few counts of this clone. The chain carries TRBV2 and TRBJ2-2; unclear D gene. V was cut by 4 bases and J by 3 bases, with 15 bases left in between. CDR1 is SNHLY, CDR2 FYNNEI, per germline. The CDR3 sequence is 16 residues long. The CDR3 coding sequence is TGTGCCAGCAGTGTCAGGAGCTCACGAGACACCGGGGAGCTGTTTTTT. It encodes CASSVRSSRDTGELFF.

This clone was observed many times. The rearrangement joins TRBV7-8 to TRBJ1-3; no clear D gene. The V gene's germline CDR1 is SGHVS and CDR2 FQNEAQ. Trimming shortened V by 2 bases and J by 0 bases, and 14 bases separated the two germline ends. CDR3 length: 17 amino acids. The CDR3 here is CASSLRNQGSSGNTIYF. The CDR3, as DNA: TGTGCCAGCAGCTTACGTAACCAAGGGAGCTCTGGAAACACCATATATTTT.

J is TRBJ2-2 and V is TRBV30; D is unresolved. V was clipped by 5 bases and J by 2 bases, with 9 bases between them. The CDR3 has 13 amino acids. The germline CDR1 and CDR2 sequences are GTSNPN and SVGIG (reference sequence). The CDR3, as DNA: TGTGCCTGGGCCGGGTCAAACACCGGGGAGCTGTTTTTT. Translating it yields CAWAGSNTGELFF. Drawing the rest from reference TRBV30 and TRBJ2-2, the complete variable domain is SQTIHQWPATLVQPVGSPLSLECTVEGTSNPNLYWYRQAAGRGLQLLFYSVGIGQISSEVPQNLSASRPQDRQFILSSKKLLLSDSGFYLCAWAGSNTGELFFGEGSRLTVL.

The rearrangement uses TRBV7-6 and TRBJ2-1; TRBD2 aligns across 10 bases. The CDR3 has 16 amino acids. The germline gives CDR1 SGHVS, CDR2 FNYEAQ. V lost 4 bases, J lost 0 bases, and 3 bases stayed unmatched. CDR3 nucleotides: TGTGCCAGCAGCTCAACTAGCGGGGACTCCTACAATGAGCAGTTCTTC. This sequence encodes CASSSTSGDSYNEQFF.

The CDR3 loop is CASSRRGQETQYF. CDR3 DNA sequence: TGTGCCAGCAGCCGCAGGGGGCAAGAGACCCAGTACTTC. This rearrangement joins TRBV11-3 to TRBJ2-5, with 7 bases fitting TRBD1. J was trimmed by 2 bases and V by 5 bases; bases with no gene match: 2. The germline gives CDR1 SGHNT, CDR2 YENEEA. The CDR3 has 13 amino acids.

This chain uses TRBV4-2 with TRBJ1-1, with D unresolved. Germline-derived CDR1 and CDR2 are LGHNA and YNFKEQ. Trimming stripped 3 bases from V and 6 bases from J, with 11 bases between. The length of the CDR3 is 13 residues. CDR3 protein: CASSQADGAEAFF. CDR3 DNA sequence: TGTGCCAGCAGCCAGGCGGACGGTGCTGAAGCTTTCTTT.

This chain joins TRBV2 and TRBJ2-5, with unresolved D. Per germline, CDR1 SNHLY and CDR2 FYNNEI. The germline V and J ends were trimmed by 2 bases and 5 bases, with 12 bases remaining between them. CDR3 length equals 14 residues. For the CDR3, the DNA is TGTGCCAGCAGTGAACCTCTAGTAAGGGAGACCCAGTACTTC. Residues: CASSEPLVRETQYF. Full variable domain (remainder filled in from reference TRBV2 and TRBJ2-5): EPEVTQTPSHQVTQMGQEVILRCVPISNHLYFYWYRQILGQKVEFLVSFYNNEISEKSEIFDDQFSVERPDGSNFTLKIRSTKLEDSAMYFCASSEPLVRETQYFGPGTRLLVL.

The CDR3 spells CASSQTGTGANVLTF. The CDR3 DNA sequence: TGTGCCAGCAGCCAAACAGGGACTGGGGCCAACGTCCTGACTTTC. V usage is TRBV5-5 and J usage is TRBJ2-6; D is possibly TRBD1 (6 bases). V was cut by 4 bases and J by 2 bases, with 10 bases left in between. This CDR3 has 15 amino acids. The germline gives CDR1 SGHKS, CDR2 YYEKEE (reference sequence).

The chain joins TRBV7-9 to TRBJ1-2, with TRBD1 identical over 11 bases. CDR1 is SEHNR, CDR2 FQNEAQ, per germline (reference sequence). V trimming: 1 base; J trimming: 4 bases; junction bases outside the gene matches: 2. The CDR3 loop spans 15 amino acids. The CDR3 region is CASSLGTGGLYGYTF. Written as DNA, the CDR3 is TGTGCCAGCAGCTTAGGGACAGGGGGCCTCTATGGCTACACCTTC. The full variable domain, its missing parts supplied by reference TRBV7-9 and TRBJ1-2, is DTGVSQNPRHKITKRGQNVTFRCDPISEHNRLYWYRQTLGQGPEFLTYFQNEAQLEKSRLLSDRFSAERPKGSFSTLEIQRTEQGDSAMYLCASSLGTGGLYGYTFGSGTRLTVV.

The V and J genes are TRBV7-9 and TRBJ1-4, with a possible D match to TRBD1 (6 bases). The ends were cut back, 5 bases at V and 3 bases at J, with 10 bases in the middle. This CDR3 has 14 amino acids. Per the germline V gene, CDR1 is SEHNR and CDR2 is FQNEAQ (reference sequence). CDR3 in amino acids: CASSPGQPNEKLFF. Here the CDR3 DNA reads TGTGCCAGCAGCCCCGGACAGCCTAATGAAAAACTGTTTTTT. Filled out from reference TRBV7-9 and TRBJ1-4, the complete variable domain reads DTGVSQNPRHKITKRGQNVTFRCDPISEHNRLYWYRQTLGQGPEFLTYFQNEAQLEKSRLLSDRFSAERPKGSFSTLEIQRTEQGDSAMYLCASSPGQPNEKLFFGSGTQLSVL.

This chain connects TRBV7-9 to TRBJ2-5, with TRBD2 identical over 7 bases. There are 13 residues in the CDR3. Germline-derived CDR1 and CDR2 are SEHNR and FQNEAQ (reference sequence). V was clipped by 11 bases and J by 4 bases; unmatched bases: 10. This CDR3 reads CALRSGGGETQYF. In DNA, the CDR3 is TGTGCCTTGAGAAGCGGCGGGGGAGAGACCCAGTACTTC.

The J gene is TRBJ2-7, the V gene TRBV27; 8 bases map to TRBD1. V dropped 3 bases and J dropped 2; count of bases not matched to a gene: 12. The CDR3 length is 17 residues. Germline V gives CDR1 MNHEY, CDR2 SMNVEV (reference sequence). The CDR3, as DNA: TGTGCCAGCAGTTTTCTCAATCGACAGGGGTATCCCTACGAGCAGTACTTC. Translated, it gives CASSFLNRQGYPYEQYF.

The CDR3 region is CASTPTRNRNNEQFF. The DNA of the CDR3 is TGTGCCAGCACCCCGACACGCAATCGGAACAATGAGCAGTTCTTC. J is TRBJ2-1 and V is TRBV27; D gene ambiguous. Between the trimmed V and J ends, which lost 7 bases and 5 bases, there was a span of 18 bases. The CDR3 covers 15 residues. Germline V gene sequence: CDR1 MNHEY, CDR2 SMNVEV (reference sequence).

The chain is built from TRBV11-3 and TRBJ1-1, with D maybe TRBD1 (5 bases). Germline CDR1 SGHNT, CDR2 YENEEA. The CDR3 has 14 residues. Deletions cut 3 bases from V and 5 bases from J, with 13 bases between. This CDR3 is CASSLGQGSTEAFF. CDR3 DNA: TGTGCCAGCAGCTTGGGTCAGGGTTCGACTGAAGCTTTCTTT.

The chain links TRBV5-1 to TRBJ1-1, with a tentative D call TRBD1 (6 bases). Trimming removed 4 bases from V and 4 bases from J, with 14 bases in between. The CDR3 is made up of 14 amino acids. Germline CDR1 is SGHRS and CDR2 is YFSETQ. In DNA form, the CDR3 reads TGCGCCAGCAGCCTCCTACAGGGAACCACTGAAGCTTTCTTT. Encoded protein: CASSLLQGTTEAFF.

This clone was seen a single time. The chain uses TRBV5-6 and TRBJ1-1; possible D gene TRBD1, 5 bases. The V end was cut by 4 bases, the J end by 8 bases, with 12 bases between. This CDR3 is 12 amino acids long. CDR1 is SGHDT, CDR2 YYEEEE, per germline. The CDR3 DNA follows: TGTGCCAGCAGCGTCGGGACGGGGGAAGCTTTCTTT. Encoded protein: CASSVGTGEAFF.

This clone was picked up one time. The V gene is TRBV4-1, the J gene TRBJ2-2, with D possibly matching TRBD2 (5 bases). V was trimmed by 3 bases and J by 4 bases, leaving 21 bases between them. Germline V lookup: CDR1 MGHRA, CDR2 YSYEKL. CDR3 length: 18 residues. CDR3 coding DNA: TGCGCCAGCAGCCAGGGAACCCAAGGCAGGACTCTCACCGGGGAGCTGTTTTTT. Protein: CASSQGTQGRTLTGELFF.

The chain employs TRBV7-9 and TRBJ2-3, with no clear D. There are 14 residues in the CDR3. The germline V gene has CDR1 SEHNR and CDR2 FQNEAQ (reference sequence). The V and J ends lost 3 bases and 4 bases respectively, with 11 bases between them. CDR3 sequence reads: CASSFEGLADTQYF. The CDR3 DNA reads as TGTGCCAGCAGCTTCGAAGGGTTGGCAGATACGCAGTATTTT.

V and J are TRBV7-3 and TRBJ2-1, with D perhaps being TRBD1 or TRBD2 (6 bases each). The CDR3 sequence is 13 residues long. V was shortened by 5 bases and J by 5 bases, with 10 bases between the two germline ends. Germline V gene sequence: CDR1 SGHTA, CDR2 FQGTGA. CDR3 amino acids: CASSPGGHNEQFF. The CDR3 bases are TGTGCCAGCAGCCCCGGGGGCCACAATGAGCAGTTCTTC. The full variable domain, its missing parts supplied by reference TRBV7-3 and TRBJ2-1, is GAGVSQTPSNKVTEKGKYVELRCDPISGHTALYWYRQSLGQGPEFLIYFQGTGAADDSGLPNDRFFAVRPEGSVSTLKIQRTERGDSAVYLCASSPGGHNEQFFGPGTRLTVL.

The chain employs TRBV7-6 and TRBJ2-7, with D perhaps given as TRBD1 or TRBD2 (5 bases each). CDR3 length equals 18 residues. V was clipped by 5 bases and J by 0 bases, with 23 bases between them. Germline CDR1 SGHVS, CDR2 FNYEAQ. The CDR3 nucleotides read TGTGCCAGCAGCCCCCGCGCGGCCTCCGGGGCCTACTCCTACGAGCAGTACTTC. It translates to CASSPRAASGAYSYEQYF. The complete variable domain, with remaining parts taken from reference TRBV7-6 and TRBJ2-7, reads GAGVSQSPRYKVTKRGQDVALRCDPISGHVSLYWYRQALGQGPEFLTYFNYEAQQDKSGLPNDRFSAERPEGSISTLTIQRTEQRDSAMYRCASSPRAASGAYSYEQYFGPGTRLTVT.

The genes are TRBV6-1 and TRBJ1-5, with D perhaps matching TRBD1 (5 bases). Deletions cut 3 bases from V and 9 bases from J, with 12 bases between. CDR3 size: 13 residues. Per the germline V gene, CDR1 is MNHNS and CDR2 is SASEGT. The CDR3 sequence: CASSDREGRPQHF. In nucleotides, the CDR3 is TGTGCCAGCAGTGACAGGGAGGGGCGGCCCCAGCATTTT.

The chain carries TRBV7-9 and TRBJ2-3; 12 bases agree with TRBD2. CDR1 is SEHNR, CDR2 FQNEAQ, per germline (reference sequence). The J segment lost 2 bases and the V segment lost 5 bases, leaving 5 bases of the junction unmatched. This CDR3 is 16 amino acids long. CDR3 bases: TGTGCCAGCAGCGACCGACTAGCGGGGGTCACAGATACGCAGTATTTT. Amino acid sequence: CASSDRLAGVTDTQYF.